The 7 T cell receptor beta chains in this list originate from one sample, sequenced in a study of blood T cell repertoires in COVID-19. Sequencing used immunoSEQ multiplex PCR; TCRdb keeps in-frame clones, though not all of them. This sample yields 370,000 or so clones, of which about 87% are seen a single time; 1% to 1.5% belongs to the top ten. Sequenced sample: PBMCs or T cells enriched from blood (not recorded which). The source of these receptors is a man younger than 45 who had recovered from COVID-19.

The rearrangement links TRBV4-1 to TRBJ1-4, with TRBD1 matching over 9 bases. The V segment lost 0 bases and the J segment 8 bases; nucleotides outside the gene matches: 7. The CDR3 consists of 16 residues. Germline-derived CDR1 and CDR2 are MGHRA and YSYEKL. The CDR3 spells CASSQELGQGREKLFF. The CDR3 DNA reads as TGCGCCAGCAGCCAAGAACTGGGACAGGGACGCGAAAAACTGTTTTTT.

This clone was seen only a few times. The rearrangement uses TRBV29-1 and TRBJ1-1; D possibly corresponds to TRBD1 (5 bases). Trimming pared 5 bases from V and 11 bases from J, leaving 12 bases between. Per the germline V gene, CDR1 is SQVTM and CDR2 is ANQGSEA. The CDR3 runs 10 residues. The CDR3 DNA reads TGCAGCGTTTTCCAGGGTGATGCTTTCTTT. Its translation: CSVFQGDAFF.

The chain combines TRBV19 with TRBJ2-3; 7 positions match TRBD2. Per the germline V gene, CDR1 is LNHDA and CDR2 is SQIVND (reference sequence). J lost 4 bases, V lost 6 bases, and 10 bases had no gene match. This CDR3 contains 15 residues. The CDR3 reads CASSSLATLADTQYF. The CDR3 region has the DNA TGTGCCAGTAGCTCACTAGCGACACTTGCAGATACGCAGTATTTT.

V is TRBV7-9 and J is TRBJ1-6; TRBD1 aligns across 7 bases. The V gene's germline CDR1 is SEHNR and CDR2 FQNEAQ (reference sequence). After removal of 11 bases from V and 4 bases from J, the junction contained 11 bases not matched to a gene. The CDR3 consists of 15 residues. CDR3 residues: CACHPLQGYNSPLHF. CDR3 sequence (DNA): TGTGCCTGTCACCCACTACAGGGGTATAATTCACCCCTCCACTTT. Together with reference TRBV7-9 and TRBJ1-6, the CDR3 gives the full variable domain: DTGVSQNPRHKITKRGQNVTFRCDPISEHNRLYWYRQTLGQGPEFLTYFQNEAQLEKSRLLSDRFSAERPKGSFSTLEIQRTEQGDSAMYLCACHPLQGYNSPLHFGNGTRLTVT.

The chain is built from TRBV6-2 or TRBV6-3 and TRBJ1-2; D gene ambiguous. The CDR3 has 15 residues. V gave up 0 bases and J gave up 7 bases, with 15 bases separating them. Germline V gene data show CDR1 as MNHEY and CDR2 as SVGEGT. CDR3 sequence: CASSYSRDALLGYTF. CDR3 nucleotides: TGTGCCAGCAGTTACTCGAGAGATGCCCTCCTTGGCTACACCTTC.

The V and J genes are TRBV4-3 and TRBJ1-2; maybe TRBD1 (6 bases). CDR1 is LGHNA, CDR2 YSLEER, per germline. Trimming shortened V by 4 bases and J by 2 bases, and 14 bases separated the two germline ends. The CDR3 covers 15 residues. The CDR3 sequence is CASSLVQGGNYGYTF. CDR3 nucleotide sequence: TGCGCCAGCAGCCTTGTACAGGGAGGGAACTATGGCTACACCTTC.

In nucleotides, the CDR3 is TGTGCCAGCAGTGAATGGGGACAGGGGGCCCCCGGGGAGCTGTTTTTT. Translating gives CASSEWGQGAPGELFF. The V call is TRBV2, the J call TRBJ2-2; TRBD1 matches 12 bases. This CDR3 has 16 amino acids. Germline CDR1 reads SNHLY; CDR2 reads FYNNEI. With V trimmed by 2 bases and J by 6 bases, 4 bases remained unmatched.